The 10 T cell receptor beta chains below were found in one sample sequenced in a study of blood T cell repertoires in COVID-19. Libraries were prepared by immunoSEQ multiplex PCR; TCRdb keeps only in-frame clonotypes and omits some of them. The sample has roughly 110,000 clones; under 95% are singletons. Sequencing input: peripheral blood. Receptor source: a woman in her twenties or thirties with acute or convalescent COVID-19.

J is TRBJ2-3 and V is TRBV7-9; D may be TRBD1 (5 bases). Germline CDR1 and CDR2: SEHNR and FQNEAQ (reference sequence). The CDR3 is made up of 15 amino acids. Between the trimmed V and J ends, which lost 2 bases and 4 bases, there was a span of 13 bases. DNA of the CDR3: TGTGCCAGCAGCTTACAGGGTTCTGGGCCAGATACGCAGTATTTT. Translating it yields CASSLQGSGPDTQYF.

The V call is TRBV6-2 or TRBV6-3, the J call TRBJ2-1; 7 bases fit TRBD2. The CDR3 runs to 14 residues. Trimming cost V 4 bases and J 9 bases; bases outside gene matches: 9. CDR1 MNHEY and CDR2 SVGEGT come from the germline V gene. DNA for the CDR3: TGTGCCAGCAGTTCTGGCGGGGGAAATGGTGAGCAGTTCTTC. It codes for CASSSGGGNGEQFF.

This clone was seen just once. This chain uses TRBV18 with TRBJ1-4; maybe TRBD1 (6 bases). Germline V gene data show CDR1 as KGHSH and CDR2 as LQKENI. V was trimmed by 6 bases and J by 5 bases, leaving 22 bases between them. The CDR3 extends over 17 amino acids. The CDR3 DNA is TGTGCCAGCTCGCGGGTGGGGGCATTCCTCCCCAATGAAAAACTGTTTTTT. This encodes CASSRVGAFLPNEKLFF.

CDR3 region: CASSERDSYYYGYTF. CDR3 in DNA: TGCGCCAGCAGTGAGAGGGACAGCTATTACTATGGCTACACCTTC. The rearrangement uses TRBV10-2 and TRBJ1-2; the match to TRBD1 covers 7 bases. After removal of 2 bases from V and 3 bases from J, the junction contained 6 bases not matched to a gene. Germline loops: CDR1 WSHSY, CDR2 SAAADI. This CDR3 spans 15 amino acids.

The chain couples TRBV28 to TRBJ2-5; 7 nucleotides agree with TRBD2. CDR3 length: 16 amino acids. Losses at the gene ends were 0 bases for V and 1 base for J; bases not matched to a gene: 5. Per the germline V gene, CDR1 is MDHEN and CDR2 is SYDVKM. This CDR3 reads CASSLWARESQETQYF. The CDR3 nucleotides read TGTGCCAGCAGTTTATGGGCGCGGGAGAGCCAAGAGACCCAGTACTTC.

V gene TRBV5-1 combines with J gene TRBJ1-6; 7 bases match TRBD1. Trimming cost V 4 bases and J 10 bases; bases outside gene matches: 14. This CDR3 is 16 amino acids long. Germline CDR1 reads SGHRS; CDR2 reads YFSETQ. Here the CDR3 DNA reads TGCGCCAGCAGCCTCCAACAGGGGTTCATGTGGTCACCCCTCCACTTT. Protein product: CASSLQQGFMWSPLHF.

The gene calls are TRBV9 and TRBJ2-6; D is perhaps TRBD1 (6 bases). CDR1 is SGDLS, CDR2 YYNGEE, per germline. The CDR3 has 19 residues. V gave up 0 bases and J gave up 0 bases, with 16 bases separating them. CDR3 residues: CASSVARDIEISGANVLTF. The CDR3 region has the DNA TGTGCCAGCAGCGTAGCAAGGGACATTGAAATCTCTGGGGCCAACGTCCTGACTTTC.

The chain is built from TRBV24-1 and TRBJ1-2; D is undetermined. Germline-derived CDR1 and CDR2 are KGHDR and SFDVKD. V lost 1 base to trimming and J lost 4 bases, with 6 bases between them. The CDR3 has 13 amino acids. The chain's CDR3 is CATSDFFGYGYTF. The DNA for the CDR3 is TGTGCCACCAGTGATTTTTTCGGCTATGGCTACACCTTC.

This clone was picked up one time. As DNA, the CDR3 is TGTGCCAGCTCACCGGGACTAGCTTATACCGGGGAGCTGTTTTTT. It yields the protein CASSPGLAYTGELFF. This rearrangement joins TRBV18 to TRBJ2-2; TRBD2 matches at 9 bases. The V gene's germline CDR1 is KGHSH and CDR2 LQKENI. V shed 3 bases, J shed 5 bases, and the junction held 4 bases outside the gene matches. The CDR3 has 15 amino acids.

The chain couples TRBV5-1 to TRBJ1-2; TRBD1 matches at 9 bases. Germline V gene data show CDR1 as SGHRS and CDR2 as YFSETQ. Trimming took 4 bases from V and 8 from J; bases not matched to a gene: 12. The CDR3 has 15 amino acids. CDR3 in DNA: TGCGCCAGCAGCGGGATCACCGGGACAGGGAGCGGCTACACCTTC. It codes for CASSGITGTGSGYTF.